The entry below describes one T cell receptor (beta chain). As yet, its antigen is unknown. A 5'RACE template-switching step, the method used to make TCR cDNA, added a universal primer site and UMIs. TCRdb reprocessed the 5' RACE reads with MiXCR, giving one entry per CDR3 protein. Of 500,000 to 650,000 distinct CDR3 sequences listed, around 16% are singletons. This entry comes from a study of T cells after yellow fever vaccination. Study-wide results and limits: A limited proportion of clonotypes was detected within both the CD4 and CD8 compartments. Most primary-vaccination clones reappeared after the booster (approximately 95% CD4, about 87% CD8). Researchers cautioned that FACS-sorted repertoires could harbor abundant clonotypes contaminating from the bulk population.

The sequencing here drew on PBMCs, taken 4 to 6 days after the first yellow fever vaccination. The origin of this receptor is a man aged 18 to 35 who received the YFV17D yellow fever vaccine.

DNA of the CDR3: TGTGCCAGCAGCTTGGGGTTTGCAACTAATGAAAAACTGTTTTTT. It is translated as CASSLGFATNEKLFF. The rearrangement joins TRBV7-2 to TRBJ1-4, with D uncertain. The V end was cut by 3 bases, the J end by 0 bases, with 8 bases between. This CDR3 contains 15 residues. CDR1 is SGHTA, CDR2 FQGNSA, per germline. Variable domain in full (rest from reference TRBV7-2 and TRBJ1-4): GAGVSQSPSNKVTEKGKDVELRCDPISGHTALYWYRQSLGQGLEFLIYFQGNSAPDKSGLPSDRFSAERTGGSVSTLTIQRTQQEDSAVYLCASSLGFATNEKLFFGSGTQLSVL.